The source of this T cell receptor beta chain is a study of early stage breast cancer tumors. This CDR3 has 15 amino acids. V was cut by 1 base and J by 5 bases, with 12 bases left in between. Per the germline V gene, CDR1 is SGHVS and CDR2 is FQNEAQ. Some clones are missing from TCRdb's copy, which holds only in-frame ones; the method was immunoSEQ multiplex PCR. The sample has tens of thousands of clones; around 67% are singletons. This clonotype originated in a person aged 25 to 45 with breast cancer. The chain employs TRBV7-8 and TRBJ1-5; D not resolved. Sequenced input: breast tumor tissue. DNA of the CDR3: TGTGCCAGCAGCTTAGGAGGAGGGCCTGATCAGCCCCAGCATTTT. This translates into CASSLGGGPDQPQHF.